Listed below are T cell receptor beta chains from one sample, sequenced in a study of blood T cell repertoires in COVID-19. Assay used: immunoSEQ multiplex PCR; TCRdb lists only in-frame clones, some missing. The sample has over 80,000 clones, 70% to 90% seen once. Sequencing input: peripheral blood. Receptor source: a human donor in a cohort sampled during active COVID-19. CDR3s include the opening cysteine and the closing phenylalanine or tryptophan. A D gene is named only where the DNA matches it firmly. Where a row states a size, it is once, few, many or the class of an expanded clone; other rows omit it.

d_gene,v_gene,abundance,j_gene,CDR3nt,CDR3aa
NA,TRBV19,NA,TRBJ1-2,TGTGCCAGTACCGGCGGAAACTATGGCTACACCTTC,CASTGGNYGYTF
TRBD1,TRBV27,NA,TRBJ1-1,TGTGCCAGCAGTTCCCCGAGGCAGGGGGTACGCACTGAAGCTTTCTTT,CASSSPRQGVRTEAFF
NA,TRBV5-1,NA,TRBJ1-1,TGCGCCAGCAGCTTGGAGGCGGGGCTGAACACTGAAGCTTTCTTT,CASSLEAGLNTEAFF
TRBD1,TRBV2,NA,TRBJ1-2,TGTGCCAGCAGTTCACAGGGGGCCGGTGATGGCTACACCTTC,CASSSQGAGDGYTF
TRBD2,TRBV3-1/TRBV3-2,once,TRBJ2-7,TGTGCCAGCAGCGCTACTAGCGGGAGCTCCTACGAGCAGTACTTC,CASSATSGSSYEQYF
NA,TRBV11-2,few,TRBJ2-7,TGTGCCAGCAGCTTAGATTCGGGGAGTTTCTACGAGCAGTACTTC,CASSLDSGSFYEQYF
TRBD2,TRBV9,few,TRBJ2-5,TGTGCCAGCAGCGTAGGCGTAGCGGGAGGGCCAGGGGTCGAAGAGACCCAGTACTTC,CASSVGVAGGPGVEETQYF
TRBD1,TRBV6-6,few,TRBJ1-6,TGTGCCAGCAGTTCTGGACAGGGGCATTCACCCCTCCACTTT,CASSSGQGHSPLHF
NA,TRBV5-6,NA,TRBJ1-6,TGTGCCAGCAGCCACGGGAGAGGTTCTTACTCCTATAATTCACCCCTCCACTTT,CASSHGRGSYSYNSPLHF
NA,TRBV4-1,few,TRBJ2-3,TGCGCCAGCAGCCAACAGAGGATGACAGATACGCAGTATTTT,CASSQQRMTDTQYF
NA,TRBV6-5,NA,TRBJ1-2,TGTGCCAGCAGCAGATCTGCGGATCTCGGCTACACCTTC,CASSRSADLGYTF
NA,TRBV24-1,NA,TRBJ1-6,TGTGCCACCACCGTCGGAGGGGATGGTTCACCCCTCCACTTT,CATTVGGDGSPLHF
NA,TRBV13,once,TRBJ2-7,TGTGCCAGCAGCGGGACTGGTCCCTACGAGCAGTACTTC,CASSGTGPYEQYF
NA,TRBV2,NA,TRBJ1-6,TGTGCCAGCAGGGAAGGGCCAGGCTATAATTCACCCCTCCACTTT,CASREGPGYNSPLHF
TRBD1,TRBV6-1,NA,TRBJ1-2,TGTGCCAGCAGTGAAGCCCTGACAGGGACCGACTATGGCTACACCTTC,CASSEALTGTDYGYTF